This TCR beta chain was observed in a study of early T cells in non-severe SARS-CoV-2 infection. Whole-study findings and limits: CD4 and private specificities were missed by VDJdb matching, which favored anti-spike CD8 responses.

Germline V gene data show CDR1 as SGDLS and CDR2 as YYNGEE. The V end lost 0 bases, the J end lost 1 base, and 10 bases lay between the germline ends. The CDR3 loop spans 16 amino acids. TCRdb fed the 5' RACE reads into MiXCR, producing one record per CDR3 protein. The sample includes about 79,000 distinct CDR3 sequences, 13% of them seen just once. This clonotype was picked up a small number of times. Its antigen is unknown. Sample: whole blood. The chain combines TRBV9 with TRBJ2-2, with a possible D match to TRBD2 (6 bases). The receptor was isolated from an adult who was a healthcare worker with PCR-confirmed SARS-CoV-2 infection or an uninfected control (not recorded which). CDR3 sequence reads: CASSVGPGGNTGELFF. In DNA form, the CDR3 reads TGTGCCAGCAGCGTAGGGCCCGGGGGGAACACCGGGGAGCTGTTTTTT.